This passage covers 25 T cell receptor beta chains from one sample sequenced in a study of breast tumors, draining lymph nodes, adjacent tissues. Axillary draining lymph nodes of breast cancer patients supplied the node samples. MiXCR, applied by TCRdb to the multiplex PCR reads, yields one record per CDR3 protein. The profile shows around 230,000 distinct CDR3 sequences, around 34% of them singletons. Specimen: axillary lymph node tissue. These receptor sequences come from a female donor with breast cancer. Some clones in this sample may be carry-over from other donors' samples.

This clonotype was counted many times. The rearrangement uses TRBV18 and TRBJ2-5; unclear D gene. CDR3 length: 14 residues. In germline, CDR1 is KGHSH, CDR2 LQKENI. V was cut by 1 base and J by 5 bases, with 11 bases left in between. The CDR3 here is CASSPQRASETQYF. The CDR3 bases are TGTGCCAGCTCACCACAACGTGCCAGCGAGACCCAGTACTTC.

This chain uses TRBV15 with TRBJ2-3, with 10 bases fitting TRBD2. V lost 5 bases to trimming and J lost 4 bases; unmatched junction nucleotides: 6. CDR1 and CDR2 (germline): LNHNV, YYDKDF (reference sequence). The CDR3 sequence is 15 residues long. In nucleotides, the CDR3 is TGTGCCACCAGCGGAGTAGCGGGAGGATCAGATACGCAGTATTTT. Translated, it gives CATSGVAGGSDTQYF.

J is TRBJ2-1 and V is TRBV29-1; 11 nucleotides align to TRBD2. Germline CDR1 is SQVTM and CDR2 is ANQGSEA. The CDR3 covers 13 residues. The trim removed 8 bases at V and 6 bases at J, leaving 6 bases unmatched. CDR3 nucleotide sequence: TGCAGCACCATAGCGGGAGGGCCCAATGAGCAGTTCTTC. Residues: CSTIAGGPNEQFF.

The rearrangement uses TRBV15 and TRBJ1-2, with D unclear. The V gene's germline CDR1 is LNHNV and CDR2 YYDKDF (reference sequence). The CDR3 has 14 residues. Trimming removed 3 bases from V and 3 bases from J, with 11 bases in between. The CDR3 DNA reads TGTGCCACCAGCAGCTTGGGTTGGGACTATGGCTACACCTTC. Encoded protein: CATSSLGWDYGYTF.

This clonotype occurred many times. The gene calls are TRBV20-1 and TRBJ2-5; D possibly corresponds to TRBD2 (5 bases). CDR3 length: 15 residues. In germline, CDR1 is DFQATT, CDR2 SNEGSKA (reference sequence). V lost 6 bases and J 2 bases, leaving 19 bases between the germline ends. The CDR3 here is CSAKSGESLQETQYF. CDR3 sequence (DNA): TGCAGTGCGAAAAGCGGAGAAAGCTTACAAGAGACCCAGTACTTC.

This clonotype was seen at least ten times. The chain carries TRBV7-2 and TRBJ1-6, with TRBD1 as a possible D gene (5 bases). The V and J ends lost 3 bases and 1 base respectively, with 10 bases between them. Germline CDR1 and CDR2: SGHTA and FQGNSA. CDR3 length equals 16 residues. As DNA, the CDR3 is TGTGCCAGCAGCTTCAGGGAGGCTTCCTATAATTCACCCCTCCACTTT. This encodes CASSFREASYNSPLHF.

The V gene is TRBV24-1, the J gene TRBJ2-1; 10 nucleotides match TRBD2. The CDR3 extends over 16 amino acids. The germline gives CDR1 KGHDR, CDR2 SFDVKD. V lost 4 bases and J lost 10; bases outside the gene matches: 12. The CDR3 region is CATSEPSGRGYSEQFF. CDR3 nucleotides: TGTGCCACCAGTGAACCAAGCGGGAGGGGGTACAGCGAGCAGTTCTTC.

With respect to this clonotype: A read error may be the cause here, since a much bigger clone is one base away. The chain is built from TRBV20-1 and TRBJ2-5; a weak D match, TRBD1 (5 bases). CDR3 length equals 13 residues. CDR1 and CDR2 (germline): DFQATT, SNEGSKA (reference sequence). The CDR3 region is CSAHEGAQEAQYF. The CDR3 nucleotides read TGCAGTGCGCACGAAGGGGCCCAAGAGGCCCAGTACTTC.

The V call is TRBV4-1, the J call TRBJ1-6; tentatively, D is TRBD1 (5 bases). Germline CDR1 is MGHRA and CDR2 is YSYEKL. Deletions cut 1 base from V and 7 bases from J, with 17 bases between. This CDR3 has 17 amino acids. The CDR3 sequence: CASSQAVTGKGNSPLHF. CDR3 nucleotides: TGCGCCAGCAGCCAAGCTGTCACGGGAAAGGGGAATTCACCCCTCCACTTT.

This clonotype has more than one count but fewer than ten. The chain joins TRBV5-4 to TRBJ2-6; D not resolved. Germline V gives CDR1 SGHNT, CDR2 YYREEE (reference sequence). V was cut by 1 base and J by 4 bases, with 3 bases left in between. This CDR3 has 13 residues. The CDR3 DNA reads TGTGCCAGCAGCTTGCCGGGGGCCAACGTCCTGACTTTC. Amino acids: CASSLPGANVLTF. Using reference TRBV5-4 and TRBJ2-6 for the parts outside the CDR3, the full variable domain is ETGVTQSPTHLIKTRGQQVTLRCSSQSGHNTVSWYQQALGQGPQFIFQYYREEENGRGNFPPRFSGLQFPNYSSELNVNALELDDSALYLCASSLPGANVLTFGAGSRLTVL.

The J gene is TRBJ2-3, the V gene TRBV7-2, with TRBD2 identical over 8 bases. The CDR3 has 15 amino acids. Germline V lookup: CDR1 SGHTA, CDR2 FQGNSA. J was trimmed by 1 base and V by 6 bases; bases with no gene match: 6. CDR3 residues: CASRSRGAGTDTQYF. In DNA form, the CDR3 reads TGTGCCAGCAGATCGCGGGGGGCCGGCACAGATACGCAGTATTTT.

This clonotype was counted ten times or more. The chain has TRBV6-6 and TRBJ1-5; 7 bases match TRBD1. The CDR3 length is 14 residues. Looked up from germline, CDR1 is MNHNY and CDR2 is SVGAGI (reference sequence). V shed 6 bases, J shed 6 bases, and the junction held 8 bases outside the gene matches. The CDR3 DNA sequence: TGTGCCAGCAGGCCCTACAGGGGTGGTCAGCCCCAGCATTTT. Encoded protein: CASRPYRGGQPQHF.

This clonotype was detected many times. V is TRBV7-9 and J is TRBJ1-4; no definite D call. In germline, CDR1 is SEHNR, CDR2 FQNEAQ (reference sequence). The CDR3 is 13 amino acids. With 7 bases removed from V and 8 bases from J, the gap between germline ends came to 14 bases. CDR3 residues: CASTEGLGEKLFF. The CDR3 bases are TGTGCCAGCACGGAAGGGTTGGGCGAAAAACTGTTTTTT.

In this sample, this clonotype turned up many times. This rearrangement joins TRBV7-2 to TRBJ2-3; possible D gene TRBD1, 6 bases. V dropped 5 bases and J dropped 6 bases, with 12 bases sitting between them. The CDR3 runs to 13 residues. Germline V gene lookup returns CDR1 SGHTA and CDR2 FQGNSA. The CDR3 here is CASSLRQDDTQYF. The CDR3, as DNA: TGTGCCAGCAGCCTGCGACAGGACGATACGCAGTATTTT.

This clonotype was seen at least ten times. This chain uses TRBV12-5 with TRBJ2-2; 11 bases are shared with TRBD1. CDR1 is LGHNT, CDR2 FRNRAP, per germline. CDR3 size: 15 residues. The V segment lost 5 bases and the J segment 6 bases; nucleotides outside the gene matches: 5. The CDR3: CASGNTGQGAGELFF. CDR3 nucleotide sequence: TGTGCTAGTGGTAACACGGGACAGGGGGCCGGGGAGCTGTTTTTT.

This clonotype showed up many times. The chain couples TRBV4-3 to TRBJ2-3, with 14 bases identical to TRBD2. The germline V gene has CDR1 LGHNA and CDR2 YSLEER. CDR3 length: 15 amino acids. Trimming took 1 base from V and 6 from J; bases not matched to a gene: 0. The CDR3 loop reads CASSQGTSGGDTQYF. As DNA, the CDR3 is TGCGCCAGCAGCCAAGGGACTAGCGGGGGGGATACGCAGTATTTT.

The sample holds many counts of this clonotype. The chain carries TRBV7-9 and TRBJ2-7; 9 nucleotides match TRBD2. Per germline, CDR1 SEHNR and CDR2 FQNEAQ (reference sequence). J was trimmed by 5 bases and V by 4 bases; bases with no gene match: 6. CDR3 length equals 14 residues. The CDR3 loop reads CASSWAGGPDEQYF. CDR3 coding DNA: TGTGCCAGCAGCTGGGCGGGAGGGCCAGACGAGCAGTACTTC.

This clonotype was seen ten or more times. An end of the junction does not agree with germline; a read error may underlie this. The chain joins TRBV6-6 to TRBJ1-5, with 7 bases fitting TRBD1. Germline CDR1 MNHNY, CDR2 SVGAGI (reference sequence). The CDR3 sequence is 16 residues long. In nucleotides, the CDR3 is TGTGCCAGCAGTCACTCTACCGGGACAGAGGATCAGCCCCAGCATTTT. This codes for CASSHSTGTEDQPQHF.

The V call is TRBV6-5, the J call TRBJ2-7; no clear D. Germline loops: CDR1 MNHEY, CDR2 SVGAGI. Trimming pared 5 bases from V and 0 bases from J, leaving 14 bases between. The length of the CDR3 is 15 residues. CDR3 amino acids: CASSRTARLSYEQYF. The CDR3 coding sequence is TGTGCCAGCAGTCGGACCGCACGTCTCTCCTACGAGCAGTACTTC.

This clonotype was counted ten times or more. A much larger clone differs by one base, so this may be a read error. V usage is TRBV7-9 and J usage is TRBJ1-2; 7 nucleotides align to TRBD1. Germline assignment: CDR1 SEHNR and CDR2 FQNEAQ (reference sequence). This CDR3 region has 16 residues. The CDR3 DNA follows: TGTGCCAGCAGCTTAGGGTCAGGGGGTAGGGTCTTTGGCCACACCTTC. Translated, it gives CASSLGSGGRVFGHTF.

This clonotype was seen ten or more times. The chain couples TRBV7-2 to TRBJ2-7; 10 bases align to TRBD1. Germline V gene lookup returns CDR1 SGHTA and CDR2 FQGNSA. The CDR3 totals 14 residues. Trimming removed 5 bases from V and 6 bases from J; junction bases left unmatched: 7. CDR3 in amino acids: CASSVLGTGVEQYF. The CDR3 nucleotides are TGTGCCAGCAGCGTACTCGGGACAGGGGTCGAGCAGTACTTC.

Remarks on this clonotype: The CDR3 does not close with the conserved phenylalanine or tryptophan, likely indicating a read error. The chain's CDR3 is CASSTLTPGQKETQYS. In DNA form, the CDR3 reads TGTGCCAGTAGTACCTTAACGCCGGGACAGAAAGAGACCCAGTACTCC. The J gene is TRBJ2-5, the V gene TRBV19, with 7 bases fitting TRBD1. CDR1 LNHDA and CDR2 SQIVND come from the germline V gene (reference sequence). With V trimmed by 4 bases and J by 3 bases, 11 bases remained unmatched. This CDR3 comprises 16 residues.

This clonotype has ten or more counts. CDR3 sequence (DNA): TGTGCCAGTAGTATCCGGACTAGCGGGTCTGGGGAGCAGTACTTC. Protein: CASSIRTSGSGEQYF. The J gene is TRBJ2-7, the V gene TRBV19; 11 bases map to TRBD2. V was pared by 3 bases and J by 7 bases, with 8 bases of the junction left unmatched. Germline V gene sequence: CDR1 LNHDA, CDR2 SQIVND (reference sequence). The CDR3 consists of 15 residues.

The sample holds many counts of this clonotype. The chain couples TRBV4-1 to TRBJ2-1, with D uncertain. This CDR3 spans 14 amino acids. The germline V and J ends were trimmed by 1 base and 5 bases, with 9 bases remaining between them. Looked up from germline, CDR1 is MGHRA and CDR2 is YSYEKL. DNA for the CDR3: TGCGCCAGCAGCCAAGTTGGGCAGCACAATGAGCAGTTCTTC. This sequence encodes CASSQVGQHNEQFF.

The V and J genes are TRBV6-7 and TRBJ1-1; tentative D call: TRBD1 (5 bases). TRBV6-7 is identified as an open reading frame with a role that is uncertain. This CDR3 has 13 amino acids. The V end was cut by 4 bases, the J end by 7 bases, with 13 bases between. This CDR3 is CASSFGQGFEAFF. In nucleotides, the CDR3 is TGTGCCAGCAGTTTCGGGCAGGGCTTTGAAGCTTTCTTT.